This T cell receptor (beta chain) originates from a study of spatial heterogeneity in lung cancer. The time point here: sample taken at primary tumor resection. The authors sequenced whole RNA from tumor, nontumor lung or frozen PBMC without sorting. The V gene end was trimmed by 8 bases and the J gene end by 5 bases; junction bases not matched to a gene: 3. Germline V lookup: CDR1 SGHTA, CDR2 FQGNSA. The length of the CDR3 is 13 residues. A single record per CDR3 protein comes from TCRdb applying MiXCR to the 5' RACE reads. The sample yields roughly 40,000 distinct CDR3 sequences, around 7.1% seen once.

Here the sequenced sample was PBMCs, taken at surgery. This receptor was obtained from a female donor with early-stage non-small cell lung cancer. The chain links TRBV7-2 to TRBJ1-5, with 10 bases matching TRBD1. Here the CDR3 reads CASGGQGHQPQHF. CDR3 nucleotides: TGTGCCAGCGGGGGACAGGGGCATCAGCCCCAGCATTTT. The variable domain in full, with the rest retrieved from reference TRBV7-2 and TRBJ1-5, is GAGVSQSPSNKVTEKGKDVELRCDPISGHTALYWYRQSLGQGLEFLIYFQGNSAPDKSGLPSDRFSAERTGGSVSTLTIQRTQQEDSAVYLCASGGQGHQPQHFGDGTRLSIL.